This T cell receptor (beta chain) derives from a study of blood T cell repertoires in COVID-19. About the research overall: Samples of COVID-19 (acute and convalescent) were obtained from the United States, Italy and Spain. Sources were T cells, B-cell-depleted T cells, or PBMCs; the material itself was cDNA or gDNA.

In the authors' workflow: Counts of nucleated cells, estimated from reference gene primer amplification, were obtained. Measured with immunoSEQ multiplex PCR; TCRdb has only the in-frame clones, and not every one. V, J and clone size are those of that table, while D and trimming were read from the DNA. The sample includes tens of thousands of clones, roughly 90% of them seen just once. From germline, CDR1 is SGHNT and CDR2 YYREEE (reference sequence). There are 14 residues in the CDR3. On this clone: Its ends do not fully match the called genes, so a read error is possible.

The rearrangement uses TRBV5-4 and TRBJ1-1; maybe TRBD1 (6 bases). The sequence derives from a male donor with acute or convalescent COVID-19. What was sequenced was peripheral blood. In DNA form, the CDR3 reads TGTGCCAGCACCTTGGGGGGGCGTGATACTGAAGCTTTCTTT. Translated, it gives CASTLGGRDTEAFF.